This record looks at one TCR beta chain sequence and its context. Its cognate antigen is unknown. The use of a sample-barcoded 5' primer and a J-beta primer mix characterized a second PCR of about 7 to 12 cycles. Via MiXCR, TCRdb re-called the 5' RACE reads, giving one row per CDR3 protein. The sample shows hundreds of thousands of distinct CDR3 sequences, more than 40% of them seen only once. V shed 3 bases, J shed 7 bases, and the junction held 11 bases outside the gene matches. Germline-derived CDR1 and CDR2 are SQVTM and ANQGSEA. The CDR3 has 16 residues. The data originate from a study of blood T cells in healthy people across ages. Study in general: Template switching captured about one barcoded beta molecule per two T cells. Study results and caveats: It was the long-lived donors that had more naive CD4+ cells and higher diversity than aged donors.

Healthy Caucasian individuals from Russia aged 6 to 90 were enrolled as donors. Every sample gave at least 6 micrograms of total RNA when it was extracted. The V and J genes are TRBV29-1 and TRBJ2-1; 11 bases align to TRBD2. The clonotype originates from an older woman in good health. The specimen sequenced was blood. The CDR3 reads CSVEGGDWTSGNEQFF. The CDR3 DNA sequence: TGCAGCGTTGAGGGAGGGGACTGGACTAGCGGGAATGAGCAGTTCTTC.